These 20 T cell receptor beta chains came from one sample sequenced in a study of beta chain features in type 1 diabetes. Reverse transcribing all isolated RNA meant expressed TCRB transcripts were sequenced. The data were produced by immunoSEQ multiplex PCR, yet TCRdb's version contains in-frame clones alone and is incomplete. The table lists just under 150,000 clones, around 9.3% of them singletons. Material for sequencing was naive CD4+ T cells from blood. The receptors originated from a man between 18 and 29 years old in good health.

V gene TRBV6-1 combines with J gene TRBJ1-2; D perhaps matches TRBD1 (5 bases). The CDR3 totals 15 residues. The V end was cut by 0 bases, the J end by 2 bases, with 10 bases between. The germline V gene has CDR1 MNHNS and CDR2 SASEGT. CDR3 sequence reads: CASSEARQTNYGYTF. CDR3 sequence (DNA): TGTGCCAGCAGTGAAGCGCGACAGACAAACTATGGCTACACCTTC.

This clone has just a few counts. CDR3 in amino acids: CASNLGVAETQYF. In DNA form, the CDR3 reads TGTGCCAGCAACCTTGGGGTAGCGGAGACCCAGTACTTC. The chain combines TRBV28 with TRBJ2-5, with a possible D match to TRBD2 (5 bases). The germline CDR1 and CDR2 sequences are MDHEN and SYDVKM. V dropped 7 bases and J dropped 5 bases, with 14 bases sitting between them. The CDR3 loop spans 13 amino acids.

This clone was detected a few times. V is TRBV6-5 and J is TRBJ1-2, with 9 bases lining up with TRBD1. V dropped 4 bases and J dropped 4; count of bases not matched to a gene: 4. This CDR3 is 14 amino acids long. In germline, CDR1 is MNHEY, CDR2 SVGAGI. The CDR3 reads CASSWGQGGYGYTF. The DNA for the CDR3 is TGTGCCAGCAGTTGGGGACAGGGAGGCTATGGCTACACCTTC.

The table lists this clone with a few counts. CDR3 in amino acids: CASRLGASYEQYF. The CDR3 DNA reads TGTGCCAGCAGGCTGGGAGCCTCCTACGAGCAGTACTTC. V gene TRBV6-6 combines with J gene TRBJ2-7; D is perhaps TRBD2 (5 bases). CDR3 length equals 13 residues. V was clipped by 6 bases and J by 0 bases, with 9 bases between them. Germline CDR1 and CDR2: MNHNY and SVGAGI (reference sequence).

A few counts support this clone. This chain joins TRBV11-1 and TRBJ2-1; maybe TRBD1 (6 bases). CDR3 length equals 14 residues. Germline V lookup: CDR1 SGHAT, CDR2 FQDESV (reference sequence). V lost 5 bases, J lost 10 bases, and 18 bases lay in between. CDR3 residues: CASSPNTGPGEQFF. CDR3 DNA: TGTGCCAGCAGCCCTAACACAGGGCCCGGGGAGCAGTTCTTC.

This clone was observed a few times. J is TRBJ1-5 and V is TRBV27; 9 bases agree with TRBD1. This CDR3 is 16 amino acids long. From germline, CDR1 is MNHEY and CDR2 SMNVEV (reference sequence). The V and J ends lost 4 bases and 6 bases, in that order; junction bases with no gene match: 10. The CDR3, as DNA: TGTGCCAGCAGTTCCGGGACAGGGAAAGTTGGTCAGCCCCAGCATTTT. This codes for CASSSGTGKVGQPQHF.

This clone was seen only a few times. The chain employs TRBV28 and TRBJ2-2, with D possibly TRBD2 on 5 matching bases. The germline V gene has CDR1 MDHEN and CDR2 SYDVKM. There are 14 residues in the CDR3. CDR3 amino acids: CATVGAFNTGELFF. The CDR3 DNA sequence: TGTGCAACAGTGGGAGCATTTAACACCGGGGAGCTGTTTTTT. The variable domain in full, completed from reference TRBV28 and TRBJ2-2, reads DVKVTQSSRYLVKRTGEKVFLECVQDMDHENMFWYRQDPGLGLRLIYFSYDVKMKEKGDIPEGYSVSREKKERFSLILESASTNQTSMYLCATVGAFNTGELFFGEGSRLTVL.

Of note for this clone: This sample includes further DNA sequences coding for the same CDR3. The CDR3 DNA is TGTGCCAGCTCACCACGGGCAGGGCCGAACACCGGGGAGCTGTTTTTT. This encodes CASSPRAGPNTGELFF. The rearrangement links TRBV18 to TRBJ2-2, with a tentative D call TRBD1 (5 bases). CDR1 is KGHSH and CDR2 is LQKENI in the germline V gene. The V end was cut by 1 base, the J end by 0 bases, with 9 bases between. The CDR3 has 16 residues.

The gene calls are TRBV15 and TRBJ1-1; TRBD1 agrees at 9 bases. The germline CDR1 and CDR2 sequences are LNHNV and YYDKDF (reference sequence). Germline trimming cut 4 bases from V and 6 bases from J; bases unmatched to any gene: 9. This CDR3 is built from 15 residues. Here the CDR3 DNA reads TGTGCCACCAGCACCACTACAGGGGGCTCCTCTGAAGCTTTCTTT. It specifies CATSTTTGGSSEAFF.

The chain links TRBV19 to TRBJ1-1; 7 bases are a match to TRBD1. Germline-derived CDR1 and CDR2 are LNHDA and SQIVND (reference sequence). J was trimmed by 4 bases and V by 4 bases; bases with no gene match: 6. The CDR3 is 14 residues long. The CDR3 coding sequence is TGTGCCAGTAGTAGCCCCCAGGGGGGCACTGAAGCTTTCTTT. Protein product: CASSSPQGGTEAFF.

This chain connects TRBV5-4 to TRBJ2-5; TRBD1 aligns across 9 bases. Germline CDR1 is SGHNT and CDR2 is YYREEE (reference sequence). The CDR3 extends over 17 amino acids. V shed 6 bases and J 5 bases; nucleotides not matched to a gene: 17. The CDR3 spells CASTLWWGQGGVETQYF. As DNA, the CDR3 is TGTGCCAGCACCCTTTGGTGGGGACAGGGTGGAGTTGAGACCCAGTACTTC.

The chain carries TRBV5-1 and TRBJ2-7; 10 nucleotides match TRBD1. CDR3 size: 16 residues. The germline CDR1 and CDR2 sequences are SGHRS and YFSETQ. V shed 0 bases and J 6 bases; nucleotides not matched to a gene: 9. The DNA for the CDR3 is TGCGCCAGCAGCTTGGGAGTTTGGGACAGGGGCTCCGAGCAGTACTTC. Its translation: CASSLGVWDRGSEQYF.

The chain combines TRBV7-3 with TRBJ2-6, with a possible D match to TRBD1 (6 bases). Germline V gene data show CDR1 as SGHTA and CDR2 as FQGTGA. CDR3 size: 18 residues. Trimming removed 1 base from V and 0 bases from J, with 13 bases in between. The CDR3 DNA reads TGTGCCAGCAGCTTAAGGAGACAGGCCTTCTCTGGGGCCAACGTCCTGACTTTC. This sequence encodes CASSLRRQAFSGANVLTF.

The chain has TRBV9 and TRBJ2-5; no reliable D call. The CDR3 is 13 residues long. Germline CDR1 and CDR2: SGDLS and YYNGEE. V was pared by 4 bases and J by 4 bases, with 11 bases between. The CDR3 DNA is TGTGCCAGCAGCCCCCCGTCCGGAGAGACCCAGTACTTC. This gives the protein CASSPPSGETQYF. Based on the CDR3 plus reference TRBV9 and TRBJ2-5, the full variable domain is DSGVTQTPKHLITATGQRVTLRCSPRSGDLSVYWYQQSLDQGLQFLIQYYNGEERAKGNILERFSAQQFPDLHSELNLSSLELGDSALYFCASSPPSGETQYFGPGTRLLVL.

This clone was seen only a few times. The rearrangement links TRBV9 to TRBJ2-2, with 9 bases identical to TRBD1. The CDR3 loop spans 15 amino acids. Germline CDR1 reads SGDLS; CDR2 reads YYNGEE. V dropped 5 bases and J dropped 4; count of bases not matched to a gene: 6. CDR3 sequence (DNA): TGTGCCAGCAGTATACAGGGGGCAGGCACCGGGGAGCTGTTTTTT. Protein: CASSIQGAGTGELFF. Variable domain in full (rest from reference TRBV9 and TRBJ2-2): DSGVTQTPKHLITATGQRVTLRCSPRSGDLSVYWYQQSLDQGLQFLIQYYNGEERAKGNILERFSAQQFPDLHSELNLSSLELGDSALYFCASSIQGAGTGELFFGEGSRLTVL.

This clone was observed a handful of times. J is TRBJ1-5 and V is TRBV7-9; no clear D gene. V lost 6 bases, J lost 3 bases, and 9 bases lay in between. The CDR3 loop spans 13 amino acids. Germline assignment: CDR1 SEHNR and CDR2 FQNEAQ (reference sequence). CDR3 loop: CASRGGPNQPQHF. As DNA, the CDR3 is TGTGCCAGCAGGGGAGGACCCAATCAGCCCCAGCATTTT. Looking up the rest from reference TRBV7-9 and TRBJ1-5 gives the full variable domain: DTGVSQNPRHKITKRGQNVTFRCDPISEHNRLYWYRQTLGQGPEFLTYFQNEAQLEKSRLLSDRFSAERPKGSFSTLEIQRTEQGDSAMYLCASRGGPNQPQHFGDGTRLSIL.

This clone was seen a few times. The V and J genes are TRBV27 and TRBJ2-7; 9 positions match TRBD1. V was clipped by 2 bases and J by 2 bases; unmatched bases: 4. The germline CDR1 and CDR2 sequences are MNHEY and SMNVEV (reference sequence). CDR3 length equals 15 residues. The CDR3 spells CASSLVGQGTYEQYF. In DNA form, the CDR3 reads TGTGCCAGCAGTTTAGTCGGACAGGGGACCTACGAGCAGTACTTC.

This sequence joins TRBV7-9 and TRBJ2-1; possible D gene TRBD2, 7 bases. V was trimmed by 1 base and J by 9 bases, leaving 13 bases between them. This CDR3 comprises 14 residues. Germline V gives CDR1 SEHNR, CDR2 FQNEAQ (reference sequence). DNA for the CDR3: TGTGCCAGCAGCTTAGTGGGGGGGCTTATTGAGCAGTTCTTC. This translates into CASSLVGGLIEQFF.

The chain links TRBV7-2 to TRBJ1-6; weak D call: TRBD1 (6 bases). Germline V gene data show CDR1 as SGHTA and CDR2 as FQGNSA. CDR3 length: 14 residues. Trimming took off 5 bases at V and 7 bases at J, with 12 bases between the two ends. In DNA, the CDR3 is TGTGCCAGCAGCCCTAGACAGGCGAATTCACCCCTCCACTTT. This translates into CASSPRQANSPLHF.

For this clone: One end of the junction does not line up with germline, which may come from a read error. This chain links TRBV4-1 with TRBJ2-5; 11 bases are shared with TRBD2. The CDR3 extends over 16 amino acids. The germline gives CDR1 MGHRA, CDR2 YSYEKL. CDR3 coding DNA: TGTGCCAGCAGCCCACGACTAGCGGGGAGCCAAGAGACCCAGTACTTC. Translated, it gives CASSPRLAGSQETQYF.